The 24 T cell receptor beta chains below were found in one sample sequenced in a study of response to subunit inactivated influenza vaccine. TCRdb called the RT-PCR reads again in MiXCR, with one record for every CDR3 protein. The sample yields over 800,000 distinct CDR3 sequences, about 20% seen once. Sequenced here: PBMCs from blood, sampled about 5 days after vaccination. Receptors originate from a man between 45 and 60 years old who received an inactivated influenza vaccine.

This clonotype showed up many times. The rearrangement uses TRBV24-1 and TRBJ2-3, with 7 bases fitting TRBD1. V shed 4 bases and J 0 bases; nucleotides not matched to a gene: 12. Germline V gene sequence: CDR1 KGHDR, CDR2 SFDVKD. The CDR3 consists of 18 residues. In DNA, the CDR3 is TGTGCCACCAGTGACAATTACCGGACAGGATCGAGCACAGATACGCAGTATTTT. This codes for CATSDNYRTGSSTDTQYF.

This chain links TRBV7-9 with TRBJ2-3; 9 nucleotides match TRBD1. The CDR3 consists of 15 residues. Looked up from germline, CDR1 is SEHNR and CDR2 is FQNEAQ (reference sequence). With V trimmed by 5 bases and J by 5 bases, 8 bases remained unmatched. CDR3 in amino acids: CASSNQGQGGDTQYF. The CDR3 DNA reads as TGTGCCAGCAGCAATCAGGGACAGGGAGGAGATACGCAGTATTTT.

A few counts support this clonotype. At one of its ends the junction is not consistent with the germline gene, which may arise from a read error. V usage is TRBV10-2 and J usage is TRBJ2-3; 14 bases fit TRBD2. The CDR3 is 16 amino acids. Germline loops: CDR1 WSHSY, CDR2 SAAADI. CDR3 sequence reads: CASSLTSGGATNTQYF. In nucleotides, the CDR3 is TGCGCCAGCAGCCTGACTAGCGGGGGGGCCACAAATACGCAGTATTTT.

This clonotype has more than one count but fewer than ten. V and J are TRBV12-3 or TRBV12-4 and TRBJ1-4, with unresolved D. The CDR3 is 11 amino acids. V was pared by 4 bases and J by 8 bases, with 5 bases between. The CDR3 sequence is CASSSVEKLFF. The CDR3 bases are TGTGCCAGCAGTTCGGTCGAAAAACTGTTTTTT.

This clonotype was observed a few times. The chain uses TRBV14 and TRBJ2-3; tentatively, D is TRBD2 (5 bases). Between the trimmed V and J ends, which lost 1 base and 10 bases, there was a span of 9 bases. Per the germline V gene, CDR1 is SGHDN and CDR2 is FVKESK. CDR3 length: 12 residues. CDR3 coding DNA: TGTGCCAGCAGCCAAGCCGAGCGGTCGCAGTATTTT. Protein sequence: CASSQAERSQYF.

The chain employs TRBV3-1 and TRBJ2-7, with 9 bases matching TRBD1. Germline CDR1 and CDR2: LGHDT and YNNKEL (reference sequence). The CDR3 is 15 residues long. The V gene end was trimmed by 4 bases and the J gene end by 3 bases; junction bases not matched to a gene: 7. The CDR3 DNA reads TGTGCCAGCAGCCGTCGGACAGGGGCGAACTACGAGCAGTACTTC. Its translation: CASSRRTGANYEQYF.

The chain is built from TRBV7-3 and TRBJ2-1; D uncertain. The germline V gene has CDR1 SGHTA and CDR2 FQGTGA. Trimming removed 2 bases at V and 7 bases at J, with 9 bases between. This CDR3 is built from 13 residues. The CDR3 region is CASSLAQRNEQFF. CDR3 coding DNA: TGTGCCAGCAGCTTAGCACAGAGGAATGAGCAGTTCTTC.

The sample holds a few counts of this clonotype. The chain uses TRBV7-9 and TRBJ2-1; D remains ambiguous. Trimming pared 4 bases from V and 6 bases from J, leaving 4 bases between. The CDR3 has 11 amino acids. The germline V gene encodes CDR1 SEHNR and CDR2 FQNEAQ (reference sequence). CDR3 sequence (DNA): TGTGCCAGCAGCTGGTCCAATGAGCAGTTCTTC. The encoded protein is CASSWSNEQFF.

This clonotype was detected a few times. This rearrangement joins TRBV6-6 to TRBJ1-1, with unresolved D. CDR3 length equals 13 residues. Germline V gene lookup returns CDR1 MNHNY and CDR2 SVGAGI (reference sequence). The ends were cut back, 2 bases at V and 6 bases at J, with 10 bases in the middle. In DNA form, the CDR3 reads TGTGCCAGCAGTTACGTGCAGTCCTCTGAAGCTTTCTTT. The encoded protein is CASSYVQSSEAFF.

This clonotype was counted between two and nine times. This sequence joins TRBV27 and TRBJ2-1, with D possibly being TRBD2 (5 bases). CDR3 length: 17 residues. V lost 4 bases and J 0 bases, leaving 16 bases between the germline ends. Germline-derived CDR1 and CDR2 are MNHEY and SMNVEV (reference sequence). The CDR3 region has the DNA TGTGCCAGCAGTTCCCGTCGGACGGGAAGCTCCTACAATGAGCAGTTCTTC. Its translation is CASSSRRTGSSYNEQFF.

This chain joins TRBV7-9 and TRBJ2-2; 8 bases are a match to TRBD2. The CDR3 contains 15 residues. Germline values: CDR1 SEHNR, CDR2 FQNEAQ (reference sequence). After removal of 5 bases from V and 3 bases from J, the junction contained 5 bases not matched to a gene. The CDR3 DNA reads as TGTGCCAGCAGCGGCAGCGGGAGTTACACCGGGGAGCTGTTTTTT. Translation: CASSGSGSYTGELFF.

The sample holds a few counts of this clonotype. This chain joins TRBV6-2 or TRBV6-3 and TRBJ2-7; D possibly corresponds to TRBD1 (6 bases). The germline V gene encodes CDR1 MNHEY and CDR2 SVGEGT. The CDR3 totals 14 residues. Trimming took 7 bases from V and 6 from J, leaving 19 bases between them. CDR3 DNA: TGTGCCAGCACCACACGTTACAGGGCCGCCGAGCAGTACTTC. It specifies CASTTRYRAAEQYF.

V is TRBV5-1 and J is TRBJ2-7; TRBD1 agrees at 9 bases. The CDR3 has 16 amino acids. V was clipped by 3 bases and J by 0 bases; unmatched bases: 7. Germline V gene sequence: CDR1 SGHRS, CDR2 YFSETQ. This chain's CDR3 is CASSWGGQGVSYEQYF. CDR3 DNA sequence: TGCGCCAGCAGCTGGGGGGGACAGGGAGTCTCCTACGAGCAGTACTTC.

This clonotype was detected a few times. The chain couples TRBV6-5 to TRBJ2-7, with 10 bases identical to TRBD2. This CDR3 contains 17 residues. Germline V gene data show CDR1 as MNHEY and CDR2 as SVGAGI. The trim removed 10 bases at V and 1 base at J, leaving 16 bases unmatched. The CDR3 here is CAITSPPTSGQSYEQYF. The DNA of the CDR3 is TGTGCCATCACCAGCCCCCCGACTAGCGGGCAATCCTACGAGCAGTACTTC.

The V call is TRBV12-3 or TRBV12-4, the J call TRBJ2-3; D unclear. This CDR3 is 14 amino acids long. V shed 3 bases and J shed 2 bases, with 9 bases lying between them. CDR3 region: CASSFSSTTDTQYF. CDR3 sequence (DNA): TGTGCCAGCAGTTTTTCGTCCACCACAGATACGCAGTATTTT.

This clonotype occurred many times. This chain uses TRBV24-1 with TRBJ2-5; D is possibly TRBD1 or TRBD2 (5 bases each). Trimming stripped 7 bases from V and 5 bases from J, with 16 bases between. Per germline, CDR1 KGHDR and CDR2 SFDVKD. There are 14 residues in the CDR3. CDR3 DNA: TGTGCCACCAGCCACCCCCAAGGGGACGAGACCCAGTACTTC. Translation: CATSHPQGDETQYF.

This clonotype was recorded a few times. The chain joins TRBV4-2 to TRBJ2-7, with D tentatively TRBD2 (5 bases). V lost 0 bases, J lost 3 bases, and 12 bases lay in between. The CDR3 runs 15 residues. Germline assignment: CDR1 LGHNA and CDR2 YNFKEQ. In nucleotides, the CDR3 is TGTGCCAGCAGCCAAGATCCGTCGGGGAACTACGAGCAGTACTTC. Amino acid sequence: CASSQDPSGNYEQYF.

This clonotype was counted many times. The chain uses TRBV12-3 or TRBV12-4 and TRBJ2-7; 7 bases agree with TRBD2. The length of the CDR3 is 14 residues. The trim removed 3 bases at V and 2 bases at J, leaving 4 bases unmatched. This chain's CDR3 is CASSLSGGAYEQYF. In nucleotides, the CDR3 is TGTGCCAGCAGTTTGAGTGGGGGGGCCTACGAGCAGTACTTC.

This clonotype was recorded a few times. The V gene is TRBV5-6, the J gene TRBJ2-2; no definite D call. The CDR3 spans 13 residues. Germline V CDR1 and CDR2: SGHDT, YYEEEE. V was clipped by 3 bases and J by 6 bases, with 9 bases between them. The CDR3 loop reads CASSSGLSGELFF. CDR3 coding DNA: TGTGCCAGCAGCTCCGGCCTTTCCGGGGAGCTGTTTTTT.

In this sample, this clonotype turned up once. This rearrangement joins TRBV7-9 to TRBJ2-2; tentative D call: TRBD2 (5 bases). Germline CDR1 SEHNR, CDR2 FQNEAQ (reference sequence). The CDR3 has 14 residues. Trimming removed 0 bases from V and 6 bases from J, with 8 bases in between. CDR3 amino acids: CASSLAWGAGELFF. CDR3 nucleotide sequence: TGTGCCAGCAGCTTAGCATGGGGAGCCGGGGAGCTGTTTTTT.

The chain links TRBV9 to TRBJ2-7, with 7 bases matching TRBD1. This CDR3 has 14 amino acids. After removal of 4 bases from V and 3 bases from J, the junction contained 7 bases not matched to a gene. Germline loops: CDR1 SGDLS, CDR2 YYNGEE. Written as DNA, the CDR3 is TGTGCCAGCAGCACCGGACAGGACCTCTACGAGCAGTACTTC. It yields the protein CASSTGQDLYEQYF.

This clonotype was counted a few times. V usage is TRBV7-2 and J usage is TRBJ2-1, with 15 bases that match TRBD2. V was pared by 5 bases and J by 5 bases, with 7 bases of the junction left unmatched. The CDR3 is 17 residues long. The germline gives CDR1 SGHTA, CDR2 FQGNSA. The CDR3: CASSAPGLAGGHNEQFF. CDR3 DNA: TGTGCCAGCAGCGCCCCGGGACTAGCGGGGGGTCACAATGAGCAGTTCTTC.

This clonotype was picked up a small number of times. The chain carries TRBV15 and TRBJ1-4; D not certain. The CDR3 extends over 15 amino acids. V was trimmed by 0 bases and J by 6 bases, leaving 11 bases between them. Looked up from germline, CDR1 is LNHNV and CDR2 is YYDKDF (reference sequence). CDR3 amino acids: CATSREGKAYEKLFF. The CDR3, as DNA: TGTGCCACCAGCAGAGAGGGCAAAGCATATGAAAAACTGTTTTTT.

The chain uses TRBV18 and TRBJ1-4; D is uncertain. With 4 bases removed from V and 14 bases from J, the gap between germline ends came to 11 bases. There are 11 residues in the CDR3. Germline CDR1 reads KGHSH; CDR2 reads LQKENI. CDR3 amino acids: CASSHRQELFF. In nucleotides, the CDR3 is TGTGCCAGCTCACACCGACAAGAGCTGTTTTTT.